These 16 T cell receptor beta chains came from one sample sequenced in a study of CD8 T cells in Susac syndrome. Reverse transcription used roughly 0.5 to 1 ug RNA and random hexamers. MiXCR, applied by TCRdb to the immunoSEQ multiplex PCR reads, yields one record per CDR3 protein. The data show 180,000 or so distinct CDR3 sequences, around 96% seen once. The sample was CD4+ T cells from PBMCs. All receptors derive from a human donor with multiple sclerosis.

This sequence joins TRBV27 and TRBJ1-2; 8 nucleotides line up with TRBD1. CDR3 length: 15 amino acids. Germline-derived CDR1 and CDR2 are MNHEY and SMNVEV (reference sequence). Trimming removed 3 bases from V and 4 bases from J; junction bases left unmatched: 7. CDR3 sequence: CASSFGAGGTYGYTF. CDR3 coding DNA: TGTGCCAGCAGTTTCGGAGCAGGGGGCACCTATGGCTACACCTTC.

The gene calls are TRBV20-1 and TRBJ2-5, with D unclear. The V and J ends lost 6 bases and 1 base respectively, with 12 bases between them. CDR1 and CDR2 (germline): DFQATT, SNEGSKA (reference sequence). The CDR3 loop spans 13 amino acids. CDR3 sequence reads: CSAVPVIQETQYF. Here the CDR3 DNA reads TGCAGTGCCGTCCCGGTTATCCAAGAGACCCAGTACTTC.

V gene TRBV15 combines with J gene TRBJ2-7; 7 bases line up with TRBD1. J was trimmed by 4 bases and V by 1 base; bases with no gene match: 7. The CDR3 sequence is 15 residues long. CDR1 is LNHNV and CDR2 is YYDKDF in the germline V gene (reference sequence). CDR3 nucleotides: TGTGCCACCAGCAGAGCCGGGACAGCGCCTTACGAGCAGTACTTC. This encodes CATSRAGTAPYEQYF.

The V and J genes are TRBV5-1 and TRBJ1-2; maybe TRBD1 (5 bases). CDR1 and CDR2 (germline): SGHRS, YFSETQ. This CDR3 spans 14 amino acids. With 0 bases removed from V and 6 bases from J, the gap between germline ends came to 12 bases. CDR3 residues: CASSLVAGSNGYTF. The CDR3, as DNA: TGCGCCAGCAGCTTGGTCGCAGGGTCCAATGGCTACACCTTC.

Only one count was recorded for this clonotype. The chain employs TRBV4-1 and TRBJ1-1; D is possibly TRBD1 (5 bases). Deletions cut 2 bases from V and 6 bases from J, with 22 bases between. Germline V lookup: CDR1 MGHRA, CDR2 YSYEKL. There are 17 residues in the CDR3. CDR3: CASSQPKGQAMRAEAFF. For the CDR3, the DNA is TGCGCCAGCAGCCAACCAAAGGGGCAGGCCATGAGGGCTGAAGCTTTCTTT.

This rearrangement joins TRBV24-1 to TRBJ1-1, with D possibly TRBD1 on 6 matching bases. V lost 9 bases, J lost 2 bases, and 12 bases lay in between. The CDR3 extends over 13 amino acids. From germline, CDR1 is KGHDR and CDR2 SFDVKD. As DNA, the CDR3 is TGTGCCACCCAAGGGACACCTAACACTGAAGCTTTCTTT. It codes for CATQGTPNTEAFF.

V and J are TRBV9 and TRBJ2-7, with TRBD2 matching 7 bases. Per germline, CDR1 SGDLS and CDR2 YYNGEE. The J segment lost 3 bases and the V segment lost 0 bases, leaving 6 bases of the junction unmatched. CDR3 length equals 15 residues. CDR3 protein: CASSVDASGDYEQYF. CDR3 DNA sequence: TGTGCCAGCAGCGTAGATGCTAGCGGAGACTACGAGCAGTACTTC.

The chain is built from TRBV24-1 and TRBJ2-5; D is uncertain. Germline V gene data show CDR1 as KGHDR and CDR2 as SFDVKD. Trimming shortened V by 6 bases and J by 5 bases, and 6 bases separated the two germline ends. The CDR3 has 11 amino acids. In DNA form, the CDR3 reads TGTGCCACCAGTCTCGGCGAGACCCAGTACTTC. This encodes CATSLGETQYF.

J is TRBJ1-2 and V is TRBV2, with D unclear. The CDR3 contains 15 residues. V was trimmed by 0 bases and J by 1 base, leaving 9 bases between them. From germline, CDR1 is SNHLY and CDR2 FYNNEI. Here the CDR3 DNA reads TGTGCCAGCAGTGAAGCTGGGGTGGTTAACTATGGCTACACCTTC. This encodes CASSEAGVVNYGYTF.

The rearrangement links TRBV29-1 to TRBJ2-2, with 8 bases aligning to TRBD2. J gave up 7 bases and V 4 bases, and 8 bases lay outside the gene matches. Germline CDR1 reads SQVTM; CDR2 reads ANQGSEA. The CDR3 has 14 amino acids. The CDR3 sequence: CSVGFSGKGGELFF. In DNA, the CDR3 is TGCAGCGTTGGGTTTAGCGGGAAAGGCGGGGAGCTGTTTTTT.

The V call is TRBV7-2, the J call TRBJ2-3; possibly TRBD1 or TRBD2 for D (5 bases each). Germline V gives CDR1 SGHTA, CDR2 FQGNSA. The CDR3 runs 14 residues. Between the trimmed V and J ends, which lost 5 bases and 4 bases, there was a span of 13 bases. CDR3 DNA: TGTGCCAGCAGCGAGATCTGGGGGTCAGATACGCAGTATTTT. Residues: CASSEIWGSDTQYF.

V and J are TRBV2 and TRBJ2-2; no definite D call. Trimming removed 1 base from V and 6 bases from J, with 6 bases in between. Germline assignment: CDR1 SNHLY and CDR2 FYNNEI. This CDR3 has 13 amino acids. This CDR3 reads CASSEEGSGELFF. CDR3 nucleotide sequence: TGTGCCAGCAGTGAAGAGGGATCCGGGGAGCTGTTTTTT.

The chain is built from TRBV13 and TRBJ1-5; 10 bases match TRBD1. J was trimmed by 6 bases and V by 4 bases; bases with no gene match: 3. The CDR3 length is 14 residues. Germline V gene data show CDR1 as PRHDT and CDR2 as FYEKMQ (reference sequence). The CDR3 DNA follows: TGTGCCAGCAGCTCAGGACAGGGGGGTCAGCCCCAGCATTTT. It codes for CASSSGQGGQPQHF.

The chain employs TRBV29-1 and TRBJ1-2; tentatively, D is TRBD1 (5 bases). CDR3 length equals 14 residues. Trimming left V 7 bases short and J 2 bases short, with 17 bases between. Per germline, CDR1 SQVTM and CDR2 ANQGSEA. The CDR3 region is CSAYLGRMNYGYTF. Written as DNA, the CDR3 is TGCAGCGCTTACTTGGGACGGATGAACTATGGCTACACCTTC.

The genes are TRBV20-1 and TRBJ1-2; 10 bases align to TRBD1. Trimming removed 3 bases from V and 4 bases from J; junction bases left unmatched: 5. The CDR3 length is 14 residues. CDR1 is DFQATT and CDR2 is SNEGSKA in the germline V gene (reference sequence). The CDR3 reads CSARATGGFYGYTF. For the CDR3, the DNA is TGCAGTGCTAGGGCGACAGGGGGCTTCTATGGCTACACCTTC.

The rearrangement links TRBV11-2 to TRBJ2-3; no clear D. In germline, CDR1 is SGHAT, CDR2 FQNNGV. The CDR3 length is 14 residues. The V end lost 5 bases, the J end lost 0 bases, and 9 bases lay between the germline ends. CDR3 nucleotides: TGTGCCAGCAGCCTTCGCCTGAGCACAGATACGCAGTATTTT. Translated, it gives CASSLRLSTDTQYF. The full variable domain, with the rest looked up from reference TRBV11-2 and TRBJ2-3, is EAGVAQSPRYKIIEKRQSVAFWCNPISGHATLYWYQQILGQGPKLLIQFQNNGVVDDSQLPKDRFSAERLKGVDSTLKIQPAKLEDSAVYLCASSLRLSTDTQYFGPGTRLTVL.